These 28 T cell receptor beta chains were sequenced from one sample in a study of identical twins. MiXCR was run by TCRdb on the 5' RACE reads, yielding one entry per CDR3 protein. The table shows 1.5 million to 2 million distinct CDR3 sequences, with around 29% occurring only once. Sequenced: cord blood. The receptors stem from a newborn girl in good health.

This clonotype was observed many times. The V call is TRBV10-3, the J call TRBJ1-2; 7 bases map to TRBD1. V trimming: 7 bases; J trimming: 0 bases; junction bases outside the gene matches: 8. Germline V gene lookup returns CDR1 ENHRY and CDR2 SYGVKD. The CDR3 sequence is 15 residues long. The chain's CDR3 is CAINREQGANYGYTF. The DNA for the CDR3 is TGTGCCATCAACCGAGAGCAGGGGGCTAACTATGGCTACACCTTC.

This chain connects TRBV6-6 to TRBJ1-2; D call uncertain. Germline V CDR1 and CDR2: MNHNY, SVGAGI (reference sequence). V lost 0 bases, J lost 3 bases, and 17 bases lay in between. The CDR3 spans 17 residues. CDR3 amino acids: CASSYSMGVDGDYGYTF. The DNA for the CDR3 is TGTGCCAGCAGTTACTCGATGGGTGTTGATGGGGACTATGGCTACACCTTC.

The chain combines TRBV10-3 with TRBJ2-1; D tentatively reads TRBD1 or TRBD2 (5 bases each). Germline CDR1 and CDR2: ENHRY and SYGVKD. V was pared by 0 bases and J by 0 bases, with 12 bases between. The CDR3 sequence is 17 residues long. The CDR3 loop is CAISESRDQASYNEQFF. CDR3 bases: TGTGCCATCAGTGAGTCCCGGGACCAGGCCTCCTACAATGAGCAGTTCTTC.

V is TRBV24-1 and J is TRBJ1-2; no clear D gene. The CDR3 contains 16 residues. The V and J ends lost 0 bases and 4 bases respectively, with 14 bases between them. Germline CDR1 KGHDR, CDR2 SFDVKD. The CDR3 region is CATSDLPPGSPYGYTF. The CDR3 DNA reads as TGTGCCACCAGTGATTTGCCTCCGGGGAGCCCCTATGGCTACACCTTC.

This clonotype was seen a handful of times. The J gene is TRBJ2-3, the V gene TRBV4-1; D not resolved. V was cut by 2 bases and J by 2 bases, with 14 bases left in between. The CDR3 loop spans 16 amino acids. CDR1 and CDR2 (germline): MGHRA, YSYEKL. The DNA of the CDR3 is TGCGCCAGCAGCCAACCCGTTATGACCCACACAGATACGCAGTATTTT. Residues: CASSQPVMTHTDTQYF.

This clonotype was picked up a small number of times. The rearrangement uses TRBV7-9 and TRBJ2-5; D gene uncertain. The germline gives CDR1 SEHNR, CDR2 FQNEAQ (reference sequence). This CDR3 spans 13 amino acids. V lost 0 bases and J lost 5, with 7 bases in between. CDR3 nucleotides: TGTGCCAGCAGCTTAGCAACGTGGGAGACCCAGTACTTC. It codes for CASSLATWETQYF.

A few counts support this clonotype. This rearrangement joins TRBV20-1 to TRBJ2-1, with 8 bases that match TRBD2. Per the germline V gene, CDR1 is DFQATT and CDR2 is SNEGSKA (reference sequence). CDR3 size: 16 residues. J was trimmed by 8 bases and V by 0 bases; bases with no gene match: 12. CDR3 nucleotide sequence: TGCAGTGCTAGAGATCTCGGACTAGCCCGCTTCTATGAGCAGTTCTTC. Its protein product is CSARDLGLARFYEQFF.

J is TRBJ1-2 and V is TRBV6-5; tentative D call: TRBD1 (6 bases). The germline V and J ends were trimmed by 2 bases and 6 bases, with 13 bases remaining between them. The CDR3 consists of 14 residues. Germline V gene data show CDR1 as MNHEY and CDR2 as SVGAGI. The CDR3 protein is CASSYAQQGNGYTF. DNA of the CDR3: TGTGCCAGCAGTTACGCACAACAGGGAAATGGCTACACCTTC.

V usage is TRBV20-1 and J usage is TRBJ1-1; 7 bases match TRBD1. Looked up from germline, CDR1 is DFQATT and CDR2 is SNEGSKA (reference sequence). The trim removed 4 bases at V and 0 bases at J, leaving 5 bases unmatched. The CDR3 loop spans 14 amino acids. DNA for the CDR3: TGCAGTGCTACAGGGGGACGGATGAACACTGAAGCTTTCTTT. This codes for CSATGGRMNTEAFF.

This clonotype was detected a few times. V is TRBV10-3 and J is TRBJ2-1, with 9 nucleotides matching TRBD1. V lost 8 bases to trimming and J lost 8 bases; unmatched junction nucleotides: 10. This CDR3 is built from 14 residues. Per the germline V gene, CDR1 is ENHRY and CDR2 is SYGVKD. CDR3 bases: TGTGCCATCCTTAATACAGGGGGCGGCCATGAGCAGTTCTTC. This sequence encodes CAILNTGGGHEQFF.

V and J are TRBV6-5 and TRBJ1-2, with D hard to call. V gave up 0 bases and J gave up 7 bases, with 6 bases separating them. Germline V lookup: CDR1 MNHEY, CDR2 SVGAGI. This CDR3 has 12 amino acids. The CDR3 spells CASSYSGIGYTF. CDR3 nucleotide sequence: TGTGCCAGCAGTTACTCGGGAATTGGCTACACCTTC.

Only a few counts were recorded for this clonotype. A much more abundant neighbour one base away suggests this may be a read error. The CDR3 DNA follows: TGCAGTGCTATGGAGGGCACAGATACGCAGTATTTT. Translating it yields CSAMEGTDTQYF. The chain has TRBV20-1 and TRBJ2-3; possible D gene TRBD2, 5 bases. The germline V gene encodes CDR1 DFQATT and CDR2 SNEGSKA (reference sequence). V was shortened by 4 bases and J by 1 base, with 6 bases between the two germline ends. The CDR3 extends over 12 amino acids.

This clonotype has more than one count but fewer than ten. The chain combines TRBV7-2 with TRBJ2-2; D not resolved. The germline gives CDR1 SGHTA, CDR2 FQGNSA. V gave up 2 bases and J gave up 3 bases, with 7 bases separating them. The CDR3 is made up of 14 amino acids. The CDR3 DNA reads as TGTGCCAGCAGCTTAACCCGGGACACCGGGGAGCTGTTTTTT. As protein: CASSLTRDTGELFF.

This clonotype came up a few times. CDR3 nucleotide sequence: TGTGCCAGCAGCTTAGCAAGGGGGCCAAATTCACCCCTCCACTTT. It yields the protein CASSLARGPNSPLHF. The chain has TRBV7-9 and TRBJ1-6; 7 bases agree with TRBD1. With V trimmed by 0 bases and J by 7 bases, 3 bases remained unmatched. The CDR3 spans 15 residues. CDR1 is SEHNR, CDR2 FQNEAQ, per germline (reference sequence).

V is TRBV7-9 and J is TRBJ2-7, with a weak D call TRBD2 (6 bases). Germline loops: CDR1 SEHNR, CDR2 FQNEAQ (reference sequence). This CDR3 is 13 amino acids long. V was trimmed by 3 bases and J by 7 bases, leaving 13 bases between them. CDR3 loop: CASSLVTRDEQYF. In DNA, the CDR3 is TGTGCCAGCAGCTTGGTGACGCGGGATGAGCAGTACTTC.

This clonotype was recorded a few times. CDR3 amino acids: CSARDRLAGTRVTDTQYF. Written as DNA, the CDR3 is TGCAGTGCTAGAGATCGGCTAGCGGGAACGCGGGTCACAGATACGCAGTATTTT. The chain employs TRBV20-1 and TRBJ2-3; 9 bases match TRBD2. The CDR3 runs 18 residues. In germline, CDR1 is DFQATT, CDR2 SNEGSKA (reference sequence). Trimming removed 0 bases from V and 2 bases from J; junction bases left unmatched: 12.

In the case of this clonotype: Possible read error: a much larger clone is one base away. Given the absence of the conserved phenylalanine or tryptophan at the CDR3 end, a read error is likely. This chain connects TRBV27 to TRBJ2-1; perhaps TRBD1 as D (6 bases). The germline gives CDR1 MNHEY, CDR2 SMNVEV (reference sequence). The germline V and J ends were trimmed by 3 bases and 6 bases, with 9 bases remaining between them. The CDR3 is made up of 13 amino acids. For the CDR3, the DNA is TGTGCCAGCAGTTTCGCCAGGGGCAATGAGCAGTTCCTC. Its translation: CASSFARGNEQFL.

This clonotype was counted only a few times. The chain is built from TRBV12-3 or TRBV12-4 and TRBJ1-5, with 7 bases fitting TRBD1. The CDR3 is 15 amino acids. Trimming at V came to 7 bases and at J to 5 bases, leaving 11 bases not matched to a gene. CDR3 protein: CASKLGQATHQPQHF. The DNA for the CDR3 is TGTGCCAGCAAACTAGGACAGGCGACGCATCAGCCCCAGCATTTT.

The chain carries TRBV2 and TRBJ2-1; tentative D call: TRBD2 (5 bases). V lost 8 bases to trimming and J lost 13 bases, with 21 bases between them. Germline assignment: CDR1 SNHLY and CDR2 FYNNEI. CDR3 length equals 13 residues. The CDR3 protein is CASRMSSSETQFF. The CDR3 nucleotides read TGTGCCAGCCGTATGTCTAGCTCAGAGACCCAGTTCTTC.

The J gene is TRBJ1-2, the V gene TRBV6-5; no reliable D call. Germline-derived CDR1 and CDR2 are MNHEY and SVGAGI. The CDR3 has 14 residues. V was clipped by 6 bases and J by 5 bases, with 16 bases between them. CDR3 loop: CASSLDKHPYGYTF. In DNA, the CDR3 is TGTGCCAGCAGCCTGGATAAGCATCCTTATGGCTACACCTTC.

This clonotype has only a few counts. The V call is TRBV5-1, the J call TRBJ2-5; TRBD2 aligns across 8 bases. Looked up from germline, CDR1 is SGHRS and CDR2 is YFSETQ. J lost 0 bases, V lost 4 bases, and 14 bases had no gene match. This CDR3 comprises 18 residues. The CDR3 reads CASSRTSSSLSYQETQYF. CDR3 DNA sequence: TGCGCCAGCAGCCGGACTAGCTCAAGTCTATCGTACCAAGAGACCCAGTACTTC. Together with reference TRBV5-1 and TRBJ2-5, the CDR3 gives the full variable domain: KAGVTQTPRYLIKTRGQQVTLSCSPISGHRSVSWYQQTPGQGLQFLFEYFSETQRNKGNFPGRFSGRQFSNSRSEMNVSTLELGDSALYLCASSRTSSSLSYQETQYFGPGTRLLVL.

This clonotype was detected only a few times. V usage is TRBV28 and J usage is TRBJ2-3; 7 bases match TRBD2. The CDR3 contains 16 residues. The J segment lost 5 bases and the V segment lost 3 bases, leaving 11 bases of the junction unmatched. From germline, CDR1 is MDHEN and CDR2 SYDVKM. The CDR3: CASSFSAGDLRDTQYF. As DNA, the CDR3 is TGTGCCAGCAGTTTTTCGGCGGGAGACCTTAGAGATACGCAGTATTTT.

The chain couples TRBV6-1 to TRBJ2-3, with a weak D call TRBD2 (6 bases). The CDR3 totals 13 residues. V was shortened by 3 bases and J by 6 bases, with 10 bases between the two germline ends. Per the germline V gene, CDR1 is MNHNS and CDR2 is SASEGT. DNA for the CDR3: TGTGCCAGCAGTGATTCTAGCGTGGATACGCAGTATTTT. Amino acid sequence: CASSDSSVDTQYF.

For this clonotype: A clone one base away is much larger, so this may be a read error. The chain is built from TRBV5-1 and TRBJ1-2; TRBD1 is a possible D gene (6 bases). The CDR3 is 16 residues long. Per germline, CDR1 SGHRS and CDR2 YFSETQ. CDR3 sequence: CASSFQRQAPNYGYIF. The CDR3 coding sequence is TGCGCCAGCAGCTTCCAGCGACAGGCGCCTAACTATGGCTACATCTTC.

The gene calls are TRBV7-2 and TRBJ2-1; D is uncertain. Trimming took off 4 bases at V and 2 bases at J, with 12 bases between the two ends. The CDR3 contains 15 residues. Germline-derived CDR1 and CDR2 are SGHTA and FQGNSA. CDR3 residues: CASSSDAPPYNEQFF. The DNA for the CDR3 is TGTGCCAGCAGCTCGGACGCTCCTCCCTACAATGAGCAGTTCTTC.

The chain recombines TRBV24-1 with TRBJ2-1; a possible D gene is TRBD2 (5 bases). The CDR3 runs 14 residues. V shed 5 bases and J shed 8 bases, with 15 bases lying between them. Germline loops: CDR1 KGHDR, CDR2 SFDVKD. The CDR3 nucleotides are TGTGCCACCAGTGTCGGGGAAGGGTCGCATGAGCAGTTCTTC. The encoded protein is CATSVGEGSHEQFF.

J is TRBJ1-2 and V is TRBV5-1; D uncertain. V lost 0 bases and J 2 bases, leaving 14 bases between the germline ends. The CDR3 consists of 16 residues. The V gene's germline CDR1 is SGHRS and CDR2 YFSETQ. The CDR3 sequence: CASSLGATTGNYGYTF. The CDR3 region has the DNA TGCGCCAGCAGCTTGGGTGCCACAACGGGGAACTATGGCTACACCTTC.

This chain joins TRBV20-1 and TRBJ2-5; 7 bases are a match to TRBD1. The last part of the DNA fits TRBJ2-7 better; the J call may be wrong. From germline, CDR1 is DFQATT and CDR2 SNEGSKA (reference sequence). The CDR3 sequence is 14 residues long. In DNA, the CDR3 is TGCAGTGCTAGAGGGACAGGAGATGAGTACGAGCAGTACTTC. Its translation: CSARGTGDEYEQYF.